This record covers a single TCR beta chain. Its antigen is not known. The sample originates from a study of cytomegalovirus exposure and HLA in healthy donors. Findings and limits, study-wide: Most observed TCR sequences were rare, whereas some public TCRs were detected in many donors. It emerged from a later analysis that several of the most significant clusters appeared to be linked to common viral pathogens.

The study ran its PCR with 60 Vbeta and 13 Jbeta primers. Profiled with immunoSEQ multiplex PCR; TCRdb holds only in-frame clones, not every one. The profile covers under 200,000 clones, with roughly 74% appearing a single time and around 4.6% taken by the ten largest. Input material: PBMCs. The receptor comes from a male donor in good health and CMV-seronegative.

The CDR3 sequence: CASSSRTRDNSPLHF. The CDR3 DNA reads as TGTGCCAGCAGCTCCCGGACACGCGATAATTCACCCCTCCACTTT. The chain combines TRBV5-6 with TRBJ1-6; D possibly corresponds to TRBD1 (5 bases). Between the trimmed V and J ends, which lost 3 bases and 5 bases, there was a span of 12 bases. This CDR3 region has 15 residues. CDR1 is SGHDT and CDR2 is YYEEEE in the germline V gene.